These T cell receptor beta chains were read from a single sample in a study of vaccination effects on CD4 cells after COVID-19. Sequenced by immunoSEQ multiplex PCR; TCRdb stores in-frame clones only, minus some. The sample yields roughly 71,000 clones, around 80% seen once. No cognate antigen is known for these TCRs. The sample in question was CD4+ T cells from PBMCs cultured with HCoV-229E spike peptides, obtained after COVID-19 vaccination. The receptors stem from a human donor who received a COVID-19 vaccine. CDR3s include the opening cysteine and the closing phenylalanine or tryptophan. D genes are given only for firm matches. Expanded clones get a size class; other rows say once, few or many, or leave the size out.

clone size	V gene	J gene	D gene	CDR3 DNA	CDR3 protein
NA	TRBV5-4	TRBJ2-2	NA	TGTGCCAGCAGCTCTCCAGGGGGGGCCGGGGAGCTGTTTTTT	CASSSPGGAGELFF
NA	TRBV5-1	TRBJ2-5	NA	TGCGCCAGCAGCTCCGGCCGGGGGCAAGAGACCCAGTACTTC	CASSSGRGQETQYF
NA	TRBV7-7	TRBJ1-2	NA	TGTGCCAGCAGCTCGGCGGGGGGGCTATACTATGGCTACACCTTC	CASSSAGGLYYGYTF
NA	TRBV7-2	TRBJ2-5	NA	TGTGCCAGCAGCTCTCTAGGGGAGACCCAGTACTTC	CASSSLGETQYF
NA	TRBV19	TRBJ1-3	NA	TGTGCCAGTAGGGCCTTCTCTGGAAACACCATATATTTT	CASRAFSGNTIYF
once	TRBV19	TRBJ1-5	NA	TGTGCCACTAGATTCAGGGAGGGCAATCAGCCCCAGCATTTT	CATRFREGNQPQHF
NA	TRBV5-1	TRBJ2-3	NA	TGCGCCAGCAGCCGGCCCACAGATACGCAGTATTTT	CASSRPTDTQYF
NA	TRBV7-2	TRBJ2-5	TRBD2	TGTGCCAGCAGCCCGCTGCTTCTAGCGGGGGTTGAGACCCAGTACTTC	CASSPLLLAGVETQYF
NA	TRBV18	TRBJ2-1	NA	TGTGCCAGCTCTCCACAGGGATTTGGTGAGCAGTTCTTC	CASSPQGFGEQFF
NA	TRBV6-5	TRBJ1-5	NA	TGTGCCAGCAGTTACGGTGGTTTAAGCAATCAGCCCCAGCATTTT	CASSYGGLSNQPQHF
NA	TRBV19	TRBJ1-3	NA	TGTGCCAGTAGTCCCCTGACAGCTCACTCTGGAAACACCATATATTTT	CASSPLTAHSGNTIYF
NA	TRBV3-1/TRBV3-2	TRBJ2-2	NA	TGTGCCAGCAGCCCGAGTTGGCAGGCCGGGGAGCTGTTTTTT	CASSPSWQAGELFF
NA	TRBV6-5	TRBJ2-3	TRBD2	TGTGCCAGCAGTTACTATTCGGGGGGTCGGGATACGCAGTATTTT	CASSYYSGGRDTQYF
NA	TRBV19	TRBJ2-2	NA	TGTGCCAGTACCACCCAGAGCAGGGTCGTACTGAACACCGGGGAGCTGTTTTTT	CASTTQSRVVLNTGELFF
once	TRBV28	TRBJ1-1	NA	TGTGCCAGCAGTTTATACGGGGGGCGACGGGGGACTGAAGCTTTCTTT	CASSLYGGRRGTEAFF
NA	TRBV5-1	TRBJ1-1	NA	TGCGCCAGCAGCCTCACGGGACACTCCAACACTGAAGCTTTCTTT	CASSLTGHSNTEAFF
NA	TRBV6-2/TRBV6-3	TRBJ1-1	NA	TGTGCCAGCAGTTACCAGGAACCGTGGGCTTTCTTT	CASSYQEPWAFF
NA	TRBV7-9	TRBJ1-6	TRBD1	TGTGCCAGCAGCGGGCACAGGGGTTCGAATTCACCCCTCCACTTT	CASSGHRGSNSPLHF
NA	TRBV7-2	TRBJ1-6	NA	TGTGCCAGCAGGCCTATCGTGAATTCACCCCTCCACTTT	CASRPIVNSPLHF
NA	TRBV19	TRBJ1-1	NA	TGTGCCAGTAGTAGGGGGGACACTGAAGCTTTCTTT	CASSRGDTEAFF
NA	TRBV7-3	TRBJ1-1	NA	TGTGCCAGCAGCTTAAAGAGTTCGGGGGCTGAAGCTTTCTTT	CASSLKSSGAEAFF
NA	TRBV11-3	TRBJ2-5	NA	TGTGCCAGCAGCTTAGGGGTGGTGGGAGGGGGAGAGACCCAGTACTTC	CASSLGVVGGGETQYF
once	TRBV5-1	TRBJ2-5	NA	TGCGCCAGCAGCCAAGACAGTCAAGAGACCCAGTACTTC	CASSQDSQETQYF
NA	TRBV18	TRBJ1-5	TRBD1	TGTGCCAGCTCACCAGGACAGGTCGATCAGCCCCAGCATTTT	CASSPGQVDQPQHF
once	TRBV24-1	TRBJ1-2	NA	TGTGCCACCAGTGATTTCCCCACGGGGGACTATGGCTACACCTTC	CATSDFPTGDYGYTF
few	TRBV2	TRBJ1-4	NA	TGTGCCAGCAGTGATTGGCAGTCTAATGAAAAACTGTTTTTT	CASSDWQSNEKLFF
once	TRBV7-2	TRBJ1-6	NA	TGTGCCAGCAGCTTAACGGGCGGCTATAATTCACCCCTCCACTTT	CASSLTGGYNSPLHF
NA	TRBV18	TRBJ1-6	TRBD1	TGTGCCAGCTCACCCCAGGGGGGACTTAATTCACCCCTCCACTTT	CASSPQGGLNSPLHF
NA	TRBV10-3	TRBJ1-5	NA	TGTGCCATCAGCGGGGGTAGCAATCAGCCCCAGCATTTT	CAISGGSNQPQHF
few	TRBV24-1	TRBJ1-2	TRBD1	TGTGCCACCAGTGACCGAGCGACAGGGTCCAACTATGGCTACACCTTC	CATSDRATGSNYGYTF
NA	TRBV5-1	TRBJ2-1	TRBD2	TGCGCCAGCACCTACTCGGGGGGAGCGGGGTCTAATGAGCAGTTCTTC	CASTYSGGAGSNEQFF
NA	TRBV6-5	TRBJ1-4	NA	TGTGCCACCCTAAATGAAAAACTGTTTTTT	CATLNEKLFF
NA	TRBV5-1	TRBJ2-3	TRBD1	TGCGCCAGCACTCCTCTCGGGACAGGGTTTTTAGATACGCAGTATTTT	CASTPLGTGFLDTQYF
NA	TRBV5-5	TRBJ1-6	TRBD1	TGTGCCAGCTCGGGACAGGGAACTTCACCCCTCCACTTT	CASSGQGTSPLHF
few	TRBV15	TRBJ2-4	NA	TGTGCCACCAGCAGAGACGGAAACATTCAGTACTTC	CATSRDGNIQYF
NA	TRBV4-3	TRBJ2-3	NA	TGCGCCAGCAGCCAAGGGGGGCCAGATACGCAGTATTTT	CASSQGGPDTQYF
NA	TRBV5-5	TRBJ2-5	TRBD1	TGTGCCAGCAGCTGGGGGACAGGGGGGCGAGAGACCCAGTACTTC	CASSWGTGGRETQYF
NA	TRBV29-1	TRBJ2-1	TRBD1	TGCAGCGCCCGGGACAGGGGGGCCTACAATGAGCAGTTCTTC	CSARDRGAYNEQFF
NA	TRBV3-1/TRBV3-2	TRBJ1-3	TRBD1	TGTGCCAGCAGCCAAGGGGCCTACAGGGGCTCTGGAAACACCATATATTTT	CASSQGAYRGSGNTIYF
NA	TRBV2	TRBJ1-2	NA	TGTGCCAGCAAATCGGCCGGGGCAGGACCAACCAACTATGGCTACACCTTC	CASKSAGAGPTNYGYTF